The following is a TCR beta chain sequence with its context. In its sample, this clone was seen once. This receptor's antigen is unknown. No base-level quality is on record; no much larger clone is a single base apart. The immunoSEQ Assay, a bias-controlled multiplex PCR, was used to amplify TCRbeta CDR3 regions from genomic DNA. The authors' analysis ran thus. The number of nucleated cells in each sample was estimated by amplification of reference gene primers within the assay. Sequence reads were collapsed and filtered to measure the absolute abundance of every unique TCRbeta CDR3 rearrangement. For each sample, productive Simpson clonality was calculated as the square root of Simpson's diversity index over productive rearrangements. TCRdb stores this immuneACCESS table with in-frame sequences only. Part of the clones is absent; in the studies checked, under half of the shortfall reflects unresolved V genes, and no reason is known for the rest. Clonal size and the V and J genes are those of that table, whereas D and trimming came from the DNA. The table for this sample lists 300,000 or so clones; over 85% of them were counted only once. Approximately 2.5% of the sample is held by the ten biggest clonotypes.

This entry belongs to a study of blood T cell repertoires in COVID-19 (dated by TCRdb to the early 2020s). Concerning the study at large: Samples from collaborators originated in the United States, Italy and Spain and spanned both the acute and convalescent phases of COVID-19. The prospective study material was composed of cDNA or gDNA derived from T cells, B-cell-depleted T cells, or PBMCs. Subjects who had been exposed to COVID-19, were actively infected with it, or had recovered from it provided the deeply sampled blood TCRbeta repertoires that made up the dataset. A freely available public database, intended as a resource for researchers studying the immune response to SARS-CoV-2, is where the repertoires were released. Samples were obtained from the ongoing ImmuneRACE study (first 160 participants) and from roughly 1,300 subjects provided by 6 global collaborators. Sample metadata almost always included a de-identified subject ID, COVID-19 status, age in years and sex. Where available, HLA class I and class II types were taken from metadata supplied by the sample provider and were not determined by assay-based typing. Summary of the overall study and its limitations: How much clinical and demographic metadata was included differed by source and by participant, and the metadata was provided uncurated.

Enrolling through a virtual design, the prospective study's participants ranged in age from roughly 18 to 89 years and lived across 24 United States geographic areas. Cohort assignment in the prospective study relied on participant-reported clinical history from a screening survey and a study questionnaire. For ImmuneRACE Cohort 3, a participant was defined as recovered based on two consecutive negative NP/OP PCR tests, clearance by a healthcare professional, or resolution of symptoms. Mobile phlebotomists in the prospective study collected whole blood, serum and a nasopharyngeal or oropharyngeal swab from every participant. Over an approximately two-month period, participants in the prospective study had the option of providing additional blood draws and questionnaires. Prospective study blood samples were shipped either frozen or at room temperature before DNA extraction. Reading from cysteine to phenylalanine, the CDR3 counts 13 amino acids. Only the CDR3 portion is preserved as DNA: 39 bases, with reading frame beginning at the first base. From a lookup of the germline V gene (reference sequence), CDR1 and CDR2 are LGHDT and YNNKEL. V is reduced by 2 bases and J by 10 bases, leaving a spacing of 9 bases between them.

The receptor chain draws on TRBV3-1 (or the pseudogene TRBV3-2) and TRBJ1-6; no confident D gene assignment can be made. The specimen was PBMCs or T cells enriched from blood (not recorded which). The source of this sequence is a man aged 60-69 years who had recovered from COVID-19. The CDR3 is CASSQSGSSPLHF. The nucleotides read TGTGCCAGCAGCCAATCGGGTAGCTCACCCCTCCACTTT.